One sample yielded the 27 T cell receptor beta chains listed below, sequenced in a study of shared clonotypes between healthy human individuals. Assay: immunoSEQ multiplex PCR; the TCRdb copy retains only in-frame clones and omits some. The sample consists of about 800,000 clones, 95% to 97% of them appearing once. Selected positively for CCR7 and CD45RO-negative, naive CD8 cells excluded terminally differentiated effector memory CD45RA+ cells. The sequencing sample was made of naive CD8+ T cells sorted from blood. The receptors were sampled from a man aged 30-40 years in good health.

V gene TRBV4-1 combines with J gene TRBJ2-5, with D hard to call. Germline-derived CDR1 and CDR2 are MGHRA and YSYEKL. With 1 base removed from V and 1 base from J, the gap between germline ends came to 10 bases. CDR3 length: 15 amino acids. DNA of the CDR3: TGCGCCAGCAGCCAAGTGGATATCAGCCAAGAGACCCAGTACTTC. The encoded protein is CASSQVDISQETQYF.

The CDR3 protein is CAISTVSSYNEQFF. The CDR3 DNA reads TGTGCCATCAGTACCGTTAGCTCCTACAATGAGCAGTTCTTC. The chain carries TRBV10-3 and TRBJ2-1; unclear D gene. The CDR3 contains 14 residues. Trimming took off 5 bases at V and 0 bases at J, with 8 bases between the two ends. Per germline, CDR1 ENHRY and CDR2 SYGVKD.

The rearrangement uses TRBV7-9 and TRBJ2-1; D unclear. There are 15 residues in the CDR3. Between the trimmed V and J ends, which lost 0 bases and 15 bases, there was a span of 21 bases. In germline, CDR1 is SEHNR, CDR2 FQNEAQ (reference sequence). The CDR3 sequence: CASSLAKEGRPAGFF. CDR3 in DNA: TGTGCCAGCAGCTTAGCTAAGGAAGGACGCCCGGCTGGGTTCTTC.

The CDR3 loop reads CASSLTGMASGHPDEQYF. The CDR3 bases are TGTGCCAGCAGCTTGACAGGGATGGCTAGCGGGCATCCCGACGAGCAGTACTTC. The chain is built from TRBV5-5 and TRBJ2-7; 8 nucleotides line up with TRBD2. CDR3 length: 18 amino acids. After removal of 1 base from V and 5 bases from J, the junction contained 17 bases not matched to a gene. The germline V gene has CDR1 SGHKS and CDR2 YYEKEE (reference sequence).

The CDR3: CATQEPGRVYEQYF. The CDR3 nucleotides are TGTGCCACCCAGGAGCCGGGACGGGTGTACGAGCAGTACTTC. V gene TRBV10-3 combines with J gene TRBJ2-7; either TRBD1 or TRBD2 may fit D (5 bases each). The V end was cut by 10 bases, the J end by 4 bases, with 20 bases between. This CDR3 has 14 residues. Germline lookup yields CDR1 ENHRY and CDR2 SYGVKD.

The V call is TRBV11-2, the J call TRBJ1-1; 9 nucleotides match TRBD1. CDR1 is SGHAT, CDR2 FQNNGV, per germline. CDR3 length: 17 residues. After removal of 1 base from V and 12 bases from J, the junction contained 18 bases not matched to a gene. CDR3 DNA: TGTGCCAGCAGCTTAGCCCCGGGACAGGGAGTTCGTTTTGGGACTTTCTTT. The encoded protein is CASSLAPGQGVRFGTFF.

The chain combines TRBV30 with TRBJ1-3; D perhaps matches TRBD1 (6 bases). This CDR3 comprises 13 residues. Germline values: CDR1 GTSNPN, CDR2 SVGIG (reference sequence). V was pared by 4 bases and J by 4 bases, with 11 bases between. The DNA of the CDR3 is TGTGCCTGGACGGGGGGGCTCGGAAACACCATATATTTT. Amino acids: CAWTGGLGNTIYF.

This chain joins TRBV5-4 and TRBJ1-1, with D maybe TRBD1 (5 bases). The CDR3 extends over 13 amino acids. Germline V gives CDR1 SGHNT, CDR2 YYREEE (reference sequence). The germline V and J ends were trimmed by 6 bases and 6 bases, with 15 bases remaining between them. The CDR3 sequence is CASTLGGGPEAFF. The CDR3 coding sequence is TGTGCCAGCACCCTTGGGGGGGGTCCTGAAGCTTTCTTT. Supplemented by reference TRBV5-4 and TRBJ1-1, the full variable domain reads ETGVTQSPTHLIKTRGQQVTLRCSSQSGHNTVSWYQQALGQGPQFIFQYYREEENGRGNFPPRFSGLQFPNYSSELNVNALELDDSALYLCASTLGGGPEAFFGQGTRLTVV.

This chain links TRBV7-9 with TRBJ2-5; 7 nucleotides agree with TRBD1. The junction had 6 bases not matched to a gene; V was cut back by 1 base and J by 1 base. CDR3 length equals 16 residues. Germline V gene sequence: CDR1 SEHNR, CDR2 FQNEAQ (reference sequence). CDR3 loop: CASSLVVTGFQETQYF. The CDR3 bases are TGTGCCAGCAGCTTAGTAGTGACAGGGTTCCAAGAGACCCAGTACTTC.

Only a few counts were recorded for this clone. The chain carries TRBV29-1 and TRBJ2-7; D not resolved. Germline values: CDR1 SQVTM, CDR2 ANQGSEA. The CDR3 length is 12 residues. Trimming pared 7 bases from V and 0 bases from J, leaving 10 bases between. CDR3 amino acids: CSARVNSYEQYF. The CDR3 DNA sequence: TGCAGCGCCAGAGTCAACTCCTACGAGCAGTACTTC.

The chain joins TRBV29-1 to TRBJ1-4, with D unclear. The germline V gene has CDR1 SQVTM and CDR2 ANQGSEA. The CDR3 extends over 13 amino acids. V lost 2 bases and J lost 4, with 8 bases in between. CDR3 amino acids: CSVEWRNNEKLFF. In DNA form, the CDR3 reads TGCAGCGTTGAATGGCGGAATAATGAAAAACTGTTTTTT.

The V and J genes are TRBV4-3 and TRBJ2-1; 7 positions match TRBD2. CDR1 and CDR2 from the germline V gene are LGHNA and YSLEER. V lost 0 bases, J lost 8 bases, and 10 bases stayed unmatched. This CDR3 spans 16 amino acids. This CDR3 is CASSQETGLSVHEQFF. CDR3 nucleotide sequence: TGCGCCAGCAGCCAAGAGACGGGACTAAGTGTCCATGAGCAGTTCTTC.

This clone was found once. The rearrangement links TRBV10-2 to TRBJ2-3; the D gene is possibly TRBD2 (6 bases). The CDR3 extends over 16 amino acids. The V end lost 0 bases, the J end lost 6 bases, and 16 bases lay between the germline ends. Germline values: CDR1 WSHSY, CDR2 SAAADI. CDR3 bases: TGCGCCAGCAGTGAGTCGACGGGAGCTAACCGGGATACGCAGTATTTT. It translates to CASSESTGANRDTQYF.

The chain employs TRBV6-1 and TRBJ2-7; D is ambiguous. CDR1 and CDR2 from the germline V gene are MNHNS and SASEGT. The CDR3 sequence is 13 residues long. V gave up 1 base and J gave up 2 bases, with 6 bases separating them. The CDR3 loop reads CASSEGRPYEQYF. The CDR3 DNA reads as TGTGCCAGCAGTGAAGGACGTCCCTACGAGCAGTACTTC.

This clone was observed a single time. The rearrangement uses TRBV9 and TRBJ2-7, with 10 positions matching TRBD2. The germline V gene has CDR1 SGDLS and CDR2 YYNGEE. The CDR3 runs 16 residues. After removal of 4 bases from V and 3 bases from J, the junction contained 10 bases not matched to a gene. The CDR3 DNA reads as TGTGCCAGCAGCCCCAGCGGGAGGGCCTGGGACTACGAGCAGTACTTC. Its protein is CASSPSGRAWDYEQYF.

The chain couples TRBV11-2 to TRBJ2-6; the D is unclear. This CDR3 is 15 amino acids long. V was shortened by 1 base and J by 2 bases, with 6 bases between the two germline ends. Germline CDR1 and CDR2: SGHAT and FQNNGV. The CDR3 nucleotides are TGTGCCAGCAGCTTAGGGGCGGCTGGGGCCAACGTCCTGACTTTC. Protein: CASSLGAAGANVLTF.

Remarks on this clone: This sample also contains other DNA sequences that code for the same CDR3. This sequence joins TRBV5-6 and TRBJ1-5; TRBD1 is a possible D gene (5 bases). This CDR3 is built from 13 residues. V was clipped by 4 bases and J by 4 bases, with 9 bases between them. Germline-derived CDR1 and CDR2 are SGHDT and YYEEEE. The chain's CDR3 is CASSLGRNQPQHF. The CDR3, as DNA: TGTGCCAGCAGCCTGGGACGAAATCAGCCCCAGCATTTT.

The genes are TRBV19 and TRBJ1-4; no clear D gene. CDR3 length: 13 amino acids. Germline V gives CDR1 LNHDA, CDR2 SQIVND (reference sequence). Trimming took 3 bases from V and 8 from J, leaving 10 bases between them. CDR3 in amino acids: CASSIVRGEKLFF. The CDR3 DNA sequence: TGTGCCAGTAGTATCGTCAGAGGGGAAAAACTGTTTTTT.

The chain couples TRBV10-2 to TRBJ1-3; D is undetermined. The V end lost 2 bases, the J end lost 2 bases, and 1 base lay between the germline ends. The CDR3 sequence is 12 residues long. The germline V gene has CDR1 WSHSY and CDR2 SAAADI. In nucleotides, the CDR3 is TGCGCCAGCAGTGAGGCTGGAAACACCATATATTTT. Its translation is CASSEAGNTIYF.

The J gene is TRBJ2-3, the V gene TRBV7-9; a possible D gene is TRBD2 (6 bases). This CDR3 is built from 14 residues. V gave up 3 bases and J gave up 4 bases, with 11 bases separating them. CDR1 is SEHNR, CDR2 FQNEAQ, per germline (reference sequence). The CDR3 nucleotides are TGTGCCAGCAGCTTTATTCGGGGGTCAGATACGCAGTATTTT. As protein: CASSFIRGSDTQYF.

The chain is built from TRBV7-9 and TRBJ2-2; 11 positions agree with TRBD1. From germline, CDR1 is SEHNR and CDR2 FQNEAQ (reference sequence). With V trimmed by 5 bases and J by 5 bases, 10 bases remained unmatched. There are 17 residues in the CDR3. The CDR3 loop is CASSPPLGTGGTGELFF. The CDR3 nucleotides are TGTGCCAGCAGCCCCCCGCTCGGGACAGGGGGGACCGGGGAGCTGTTTTTT. Variable domain in full (rest from reference TRBV7-9 and TRBJ2-2): DTGVSQNPRHKITKRGQNVTFRCDPISEHNRLYWYRQTLGQGPEFLTYFQNEAQLEKSRLLSDRFSAERPKGSFSTLEIQRTEQGDSAMYLCASSPPLGTGGTGELFFGEGSRLTVL.

The chain employs TRBV27 and TRBJ2-7; TRBD2 aligns across 12 bases. Germline CDR1 reads MNHEY; CDR2 reads SMNVEV (reference sequence). V shed 7 bases and J 3 bases; nucleotides not matched to a gene: 7. This CDR3 comprises 15 residues. CDR3 protein: CASMRLAGEVYEQYF. The CDR3 DNA follows: TGTGCCAGCATGCGACTAGCGGGAGAGGTCTACGAGCAGTACTTC.

The V call is TRBV29-1, the J call TRBJ2-3; no clear D. The germline V gene has CDR1 SQVTM and CDR2 ANQGSEA. The CDR3 runs 11 residues. V lost 5 bases, J lost 3 bases, and 6 bases lay in between. CDR3 sequence reads: CSVTRTDTQYF. CDR3 sequence (DNA): TGCAGCGTTACAAGGACAGATACGCAGTATTTT.

This chain links TRBV7-8 with TRBJ1-5; the D gene is possibly TRBD1 (5 bases). Germline V gene sequence: CDR1 SGHVS, CDR2 FQNEAQ. The V and J ends lost 3 bases and 3 bases respectively, with 12 bases between them. This CDR3 spans 15 amino acids. Here the CDR3 DNA reads TGTGCCAGCAGCTTGGGCCCAGGGAACAATCAGCCCCAGCATTTT. This gives the protein CASSLGPGNNQPQHF.

As to this clone: Other DNA sequences in this specimen translate into the identical CDR3. The CDR3 DNA reads TGCAGCGTTGAAGCCGGGGACTACGAGCAGTACTTC. Its protein product is CSVEAGDYEQYF. V and J are TRBV29-1 and TRBJ2-7; D is possibly TRBD2 (5 bases). This CDR3 is 12 amino acids long. Germline-derived CDR1 and CDR2 are SQVTM and ANQGSEA. Trimming shortened V by 1 base and J by 3 bases, and 7 bases separated the two germline ends.

J is TRBJ2-1 and V is TRBV9, with D possibly TRBD2 on 5 matching bases. This CDR3 is 13 amino acids long. The V end was cut by 3 bases, the J end by 9 bases, with 13 bases between. CDR1 SGDLS and CDR2 YYNGEE come from the germline V gene. This chain's CDR3 is CASSGTLVFEQFF. Written as DNA, the CDR3 is TGTGCCAGCAGCGGGACTTTGGTTTTTGAGCAGTTCTTC.

The chain combines TRBV30 with TRBJ1-1; D not resolved. Germline V lookup: CDR1 GTSNPN, CDR2 SVGIG (reference sequence). Between the trimmed V and J ends, which lost 3 bases and 3 bases, there was a span of 5 bases. This CDR3 is built from 11 residues. CDR3 DNA sequence: TGTGCCTGGAGGGGGTACACTGAAGCTTTCTTT. Its translation is CAWRGYTEAFF.